The 30 T cell receptor beta chains below come from one sample, sequenced in a study of control samples from healthy donors and cancer patients. Repertoires were generated with immunoSEQ multiplex PCR, while TCRdb's copy carries only in-frame clones and drops some. Of 150,000 or so clones in the sample, under 95% are singletons; the top ten hold 5.5% to 7.5%. The specimen sequenced was blood. The source of these receptors is a man between 18 and 35 years old in good health.

The chain carries TRBV27 and TRBJ2-2; D tentatively reads TRBD1 or TRBD2 (6 bases each). Per the germline V gene, CDR1 is MNHEY and CDR2 is SMNVEV (reference sequence). The CDR3 has 15 amino acids. V dropped 3 bases and J dropped 4 bases, with 12 bases sitting between them. This CDR3 reads CASSLFRGLTGELFF. CDR3 sequence (DNA): TGTGCCAGCAGTTTGTTTCGGGGGCTCACCGGGGAGCTGTTTTTT.

This chain links TRBV28 with TRBJ2-6; 8 nucleotides line up with TRBD1. Germline lookup yields CDR1 MDHEN and CDR2 SYDVKM. The V and J ends lost 3 bases and 1 base, in that order; junction bases with no gene match: 8. The CDR3 is made up of 18 amino acids. CDR3 in DNA: TGTGCCAGCAGTTTTCCAGGGGGCGCAGCTTCTGGGGCCAACGTCCTGACTTTC. Translated, it gives CASSFPGGAASGANVLTF.

This clone has just one count. The chain has TRBV15 and TRBJ1-3; D is ambiguous. This CDR3 spans 15 amino acids. Germline CDR1 LNHNV, CDR2 YYDKDF (reference sequence). V lost 0 bases, J lost 2 bases, and 8 bases lay in between. CDR3 DNA: TGTGCCACCAGCAGAGATCGCTCGACTGGAAACACCATATATTTT. Protein: CATSRDRSTGNTIYF. Full variable domain (missing parts from reference TRBV15 and TRBJ1-3): DAMVIQNPRYQVTQFGKPVTLSCSQTLNHNVMYWYQQKSSQAPKLLFHYYDKDFNNEADTPDNFQSRRPNTSFCFLDIRSPGLGDTAMYLCATSRDRSTGNTIYFGEGSWLTVV.

The CDR3 coding sequence is TGTGCCAGTAGTAGCGGCAGACCTTATGGCTACACCTTC. This sequence encodes CASSSGRPYGYTF. This chain links TRBV19 with TRBJ1-2; D unresolved. Trimming stripped 4 bases from V and 5 bases from J, with 11 bases between. This CDR3 has 13 residues. Germline V CDR1 and CDR2: LNHDA, SQIVND (reference sequence).

CDR3 DNA: TGTGCCTGGACCGGGGATAATTCACCCCTCCACTTT. It is translated as CAWTGDNSPLHF. The chain employs TRBV30 and TRBJ1-6, with unresolved D. Per germline, CDR1 GTSNPN and CDR2 SVGIG (reference sequence). V dropped 4 bases and J dropped 5 bases, with 6 bases sitting between them. The CDR3 is made up of 12 amino acids.

This clone was counted between two and nine times. The chain uses TRBV18 and TRBJ1-1, with D possibly matching TRBD1 (5 bases). The CDR3 is made up of 14 amino acids. Trimming stripped 3 bases from V and 5 bases from J, with 13 bases between. Germline V gene lookup returns CDR1 KGHSH and CDR2 LQKENI. CDR3 nucleotides: TGTGCCAGCTCACCGGCGGGGGATAGAACTGAAGCTTTCTTT. Protein sequence: CASSPAGDRTEAFF.

The chain recombines TRBV5-1 with TRBJ1-6, with D tentatively TRBD1 (6 bases). V was trimmed by 0 bases and J by 12 bases, leaving 10 bases between them. This CDR3 has 13 amino acids. Germline values: CDR1 SGHRS, CDR2 YFSETQ. DNA for the CDR3: TGCGCCAGCAGCTTGGACAGGGATTTACCCCTCCACTTT. This translates into CASSLDRDLPLHF.

The chain is built from TRBV27 and TRBJ1-5; no clear D gene. Per the germline V gene, CDR1 is MNHEY and CDR2 is SMNVEV (reference sequence). CDR3 length: 16 residues. V gave up 5 bases and J gave up 1 base, with 15 bases separating them. The CDR3 nucleotides are TGTGCCAGCAGTCCCACCGGATTCGGGAGCAATCAGCCCCAGCATTTT. This sequence encodes CASSPTGFGSNQPQHF.

J is TRBJ1-5 and V is TRBV18; 11 bases fit TRBD1. There are 18 residues in the CDR3. Trimming at V came to 6 bases and at J to 7 bases, leaving 17 bases not matched to a gene. Germline CDR1 reads KGHSH; CDR2 reads LQKENI. The CDR3 loop reads CASSRTGGVLESGQPQHF. The CDR3 bases are TGTGCCAGCTCTCGGACAGGGGGCGTCTTAGAGTCGGGACAGCCCCAGCATTTT.

This chain joins TRBV28 and TRBJ2-1, with TRBD2 as a possible D gene (7 bases). CDR3 length equals 17 residues. V gave up 5 bases and J gave up 0 bases, with 17 bases separating them. In germline, CDR1 is MDHEN, CDR2 SYDVKM. The CDR3, as DNA: TGTGCCAGCAGTCGTTCTACGGGGGGCCGCTCCTACAATGAGCAGTTCTTC. This encodes CASSRSTGGRSYNEQFF.

The gene calls are TRBV5-5 and TRBJ1-2; D is unclear. The V end lost 2 bases, the J end lost 7 bases, and 15 bases lay between the germline ends. The germline V gene encodes CDR1 SGHKS and CDR2 YYEKEE (reference sequence). CDR3 size: 14 residues. The CDR3 region has the DNA TGTGCCAGCAGCTTCGGGGAACCCGGGAGTGGCTACACCTTC. Residues: CASSFGEPGSGYTF.

The CDR3, as DNA: TGTGCCATCAGTGGAGGGGCTCCTTCACAGGGGGAGCAAGAGACCCAGTACTTC. Translation: CAISGGAPSQGEQETQYF. The genes are TRBV10-3 and TRBJ2-5; 8 nucleotides match TRBD1. From germline, CDR1 is ENHRY and CDR2 SYGVKD. The junction had 15 bases not matched to a gene; V was cut back by 4 bases and J by 2 bases. The CDR3 runs to 18 residues.

The chain has TRBV4-1 and TRBJ2-5; 7 bases agree with TRBD2. Germline V gene data show CDR1 as MGHRA and CDR2 as YSYEKL. J was trimmed by 5 bases and V by 0 bases; bases with no gene match: 6. The CDR3 length is 15 residues. The CDR3 reads CASSQDWLAVETQYF. Here the CDR3 DNA reads TGCGCCAGCAGCCAAGATTGGCTAGCGGTGGAGACCCAGTACTTC.

The chain links TRBV4-1 to TRBJ1-1; 8 bases are a match to TRBD1. There are 16 residues in the CDR3. The germline V gene encodes CDR1 MGHRA and CDR2 YSYEKL. Germline trimming cut 3 bases from V and 6 bases from J; bases unmatched to any gene: 12. CDR3 amino acids: CASSQGYTQGDPEAFF. CDR3 coding DNA: TGCGCCAGCAGCCAGGGCTACACACAGGGGGATCCTGAAGCTTTCTTT.

This rearrangement joins TRBV14 to TRBJ1-2; D gene ambiguous. The V end lost 6 bases, the J end lost 4 bases, and 18 bases lay between the germline ends. This CDR3 is built from 15 residues. Germline lookup yields CDR1 SGHDN and CDR2 FVKESK. CDR3 nucleotide sequence: TGTGCCAGCAGACCCCTGACGGAGGTGATCTATGGCTACACCTTC. As protein: CASRPLTEVIYGYTF.

This chain connects TRBV18 to TRBJ2-6; D unresolved. Germline V CDR1 and CDR2: KGHSH, LQKENI. Trimming took off 3 bases at V and 0 bases at J, with 9 bases between the two ends. This CDR3 contains 16 residues. The CDR3 protein is CASSPAIGSGANVLTF. CDR3 DNA sequence: TGTGCCAGCTCACCGGCTATAGGCTCTGGGGCCAACGTCCTGACTTTC.

In this sample, this clone turned up once. This chain connects TRBV7-3 to TRBJ1-6; D gene ambiguous. This CDR3 has 15 residues. V lost 1 base, J lost 6 bases, and 10 bases lay in between. Germline V gene lookup returns CDR1 SGHTA and CDR2 FQGTGA. The CDR3 DNA reads as TGTGCCAGCAGCTTAAACGGCATTACTAATTCACCCCTCCACTTT. Its protein is CASSLNGITNSPLHF.

The chain links TRBV5-6 to TRBJ2-1, with D unclear. Trimming removed 0 bases from V and 6 bases from J, with 10 bases in between. The CDR3 is made up of 14 amino acids. CDR1 and CDR2 (germline): SGHDT, YYEEEE. CDR3 in DNA: TGTGCCAGCAGCTTGGAACTGGCTTTCAATGAGCAGTTCTTC. Its protein is CASSLELAFNEQFF.

This chain joins TRBV19 and TRBJ2-7, with 9 nucleotides matching TRBD2. This CDR3 contains 14 residues. V shed 5 bases, J shed 1 base, and the junction held 3 bases outside the gene matches. Germline-derived CDR1 and CDR2 are LNHDA and SQIVND (reference sequence). The CDR3 reads CASSSLAGSYEQYF. CDR3 in DNA: TGTGCCAGTAGTTCCCTAGCGGGGTCCTACGAGCAGTACTTC.

The rearrangement uses TRBV7-2 and TRBJ2-5; D is tentatively TRBD1 or TRBD2 (5 bases each). Looked up from germline, CDR1 is SGHTA and CDR2 is FQGNSA. V gave up 2 bases and J gave up 4 bases, with 11 bases separating them. CDR3 size: 14 residues. The CDR3 spells CASSLITGGETQYF. As DNA, the CDR3 is TGTGCCAGCAGCTTAATAACAGGAGGAGAGACCCAGTACTTC.

This clone was recorded a few times. The chain is built from TRBV5-4 and TRBJ1-2, with TRBD1 identical over 10 bases. Germline CDR1 is SGHNT and CDR2 is YYREEE (reference sequence). V was clipped by 3 bases and J by 2 bases; unmatched bases: 4. The CDR3 totals 15 residues. The CDR3 sequence is CASSSPGQGNYGYTF. The CDR3 DNA reads as TGTGCCAGCAGCTCCCCGGGACAGGGGAACTATGGCTACACCTTC.

The V call is TRBV2, the J call TRBJ2-5; D gene ambiguous. Germline loops: CDR1 SNHLY, CDR2 FYNNEI. The V end was cut by 7 bases, the J end by 2 bases, with 8 bases between. The CDR3 is made up of 12 amino acids. The CDR3 here is CASNRRQETQYF. The CDR3 bases are TGTGCCAGCAACCGCCGGCAAGAGACCCAGTACTTC. The variable domain in full, with the rest retrieved from reference TRBV2 and TRBJ2-5, is EPEVTQTPSHQVTQMGQEVILRCVPISNHLYFYWYRQILGQKVEFLVSFYNNEISEKSEIFDDQFSVERPDGSNFTLKIRSTKLEDSAMYFCASNRRQETQYFGPGTRLLVL.

Remarks on this clone: The sample holds other DNA sequences that translate to the same CDR3. This chain uses TRBV5-1 with TRBJ2-5; weak D call: TRBD1 (6 bases). The length of the CDR3 is 14 residues. The V gene lost 0 bases and the J gene lost 4 bases, with 10 bases spanning the gap. Germline lookup yields CDR1 SGHRS and CDR2 YFSETQ. The CDR3 DNA sequence: TGCGCCAGCAGCTTGGGGACAGCAAGAGAGACCCAGTACTTC. This encodes CASSLGTARETQYF.

V and J are TRBV5-1 and TRBJ2-6; D unclear. Trimming shortened V by 0 bases and J by 0 bases, and 4 bases separated the two germline ends. The CDR3 runs 15 residues. Germline V gives CDR1 SGHRS, CDR2 YFSETQ. The CDR3 DNA follows: TGCGCCAGCAGCTTGGTACGCTCTGGGGCCAACGTCCTGACTTTC. This gives the protein CASSLVRSGANVLTF.

This rearrangement joins TRBV5-1 to TRBJ1-6; no clear D gene. Germline loops: CDR1 SGHRS, CDR2 YFSETQ. The CDR3 covers 15 residues. The V gene lost 4 bases and the J gene lost 7 bases, with 15 bases spanning the gap. CDR3: CASSPAPDGNSPLHF. CDR3 sequence (DNA): TGCGCCAGCAGCCCCGCCCCGGACGGGAATTCACCCCTCCACTTT.

The chain links TRBV4-1 to TRBJ2-3; D remains unclear. Deletions cut 1 base from V and 0 bases from J, with 2 bases between. The germline V gene has CDR1 MGHRA and CDR2 YSYEKL. This CDR3 spans 13 amino acids. The CDR3 loop reads CASSQGSTDTQYF. The CDR3 DNA reads TGCGCCAGCAGCCAAGGGAGCACAGATACGCAGTATTTT.

The chain couples TRBV6-5 to TRBJ2-2; a possible D gene is TRBD2 (7 bases). CDR3 length: 12 residues. Germline assignment: CDR1 MNHEY and CDR2 SVGAGI. V was trimmed by 9 bases and J by 7 bases, leaving 12 bases between them. The CDR3 nucleotides read TGTGCCAGTGGGGGGGGCCACGGGGAGCTGTTTTTT. Encoded protein: CASGGGHGELFF.

The chain carries TRBV12-5 and TRBJ2-7, with D possibly being TRBD2 (6 bases). Deletions cut 2 bases from V and 2 bases from J, with 10 bases between. Germline V CDR1 and CDR2: LGHNT, FRNRAP. CDR3 length: 14 amino acids. CDR3 in DNA: TGTGCTAGTGGTTTGTTGGGGGGTACCTACGAGCAGTACTTC. It codes for CASGLLGGTYEQYF.

This chain joins TRBV7-9 and TRBJ2-7; 9 bases match TRBD1. Germline V gene data show CDR1 as SEHNR and CDR2 as FQNEAQ (reference sequence). The ends lost 6 bases at V and 0 bases at J; junction bases unmatched: 6. The CDR3 has 15 amino acids. The CDR3 nucleotides are TGTGCCAGCAGTGAAGGACAGGGGAGCTCCTACGAGCAGTACTTC. Translation gives CASSEGQGSSYEQYF.

The rearrangement uses TRBV5-1 and TRBJ2-7, with 8 nucleotides matching TRBD1. V was pared by 4 bases and J by 0 bases, with 6 bases of the junction left unmatched. Germline assignment: CDR1 SGHRS and CDR2 YFSETQ. This CDR3 region has 15 residues. For the CDR3, the DNA is TGCGCCAGCAGCCCAGGGGGCCTAAGCTCCTACGAGCAGTACTTC. This gives the protein CASSPGGLSSYEQYF.